A single TCR beta chain is shown here with its context. Its antigen remains unidentified. TCRdb keeps only in-frame clones here, not all; method: immunoSEQ multiplex PCR. The sample lists about 80,000 clones; 65% to 85% were seen once. Germline V gene lookup returns CDR1 MNHEY and CDR2 SMNVEV (reference sequence). The CDR3 runs to 14 residues. Trimming removed 3 bases from V and 4 bases from J, with 12 bases in between. This sample is part of a study of identifying expanded T cells in peripheral blood. Findings and limits, study-wide: Clone count variance between roughly two-week samples rose with total template count.

V and J are TRBV27 and TRBJ1-2; TRBD1 is a possible D gene (5 bases). This receptor was obtained from a person aged 18 to 75 in good health. Material for sequencing was blood. This chain's CDR3 is CASSFSEGSYGYTF. The CDR3 bases are TGTGCCAGCAGTTTTTCCGAGGGGTCCTATGGCTACACCTTC.